This T cell receptor beta chain was sequenced in a study of blood T cell repertoires in COVID-19. This clone turned up a few times. Per the germline V gene, CDR1 is SGHAT and CDR2 is FQDESV (reference sequence). Trimming took 5 bases from V and 0 from J, leaving 13 bases between them. The CDR3 has 16 amino acids. The repertoire was sequenced with immunoSEQ multiplex PCR; TCRdb's copy has only in-frame clones and lacks some. The table lists 400,000 to 550,000 clones, 70% to 90% of them singletons. The source of this sequence is a woman between 18 and 29 years old with acute COVID-19. The V call is TRBV11-1, the J call TRBJ2-2; D uncertain. Sequenced sample: PBMCs or T cells enriched from blood (not recorded which). This CDR3 is CASSGSWASNTGELFF. CDR3 nucleotide sequence: TGTGCCAGCAGCGGGTCGTGGGCCTCGAACACCGGGGAGCTGTTTTTT.